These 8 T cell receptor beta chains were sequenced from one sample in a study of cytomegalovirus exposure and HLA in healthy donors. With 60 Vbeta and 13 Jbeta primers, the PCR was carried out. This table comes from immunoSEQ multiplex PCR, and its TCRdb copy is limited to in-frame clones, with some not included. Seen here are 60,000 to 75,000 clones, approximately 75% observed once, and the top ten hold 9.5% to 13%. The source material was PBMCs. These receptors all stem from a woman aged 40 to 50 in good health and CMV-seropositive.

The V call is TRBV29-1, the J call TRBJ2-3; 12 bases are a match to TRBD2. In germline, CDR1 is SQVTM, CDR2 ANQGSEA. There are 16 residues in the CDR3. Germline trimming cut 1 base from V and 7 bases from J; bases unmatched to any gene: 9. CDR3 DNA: TGCAGCGTTGAAGGTTCTAGCGGGGGGGCCCGATATACGCAGTATTTT. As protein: CSVEGSSGGARYTQYF.

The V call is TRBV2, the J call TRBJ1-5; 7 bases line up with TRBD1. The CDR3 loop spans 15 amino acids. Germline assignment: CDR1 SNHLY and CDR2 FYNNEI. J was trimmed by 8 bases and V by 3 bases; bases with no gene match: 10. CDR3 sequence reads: CASSESRDSIKPQHF. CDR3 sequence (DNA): TGTGCCAGCAGTGAGTCCCGGGACAGTATCAAGCCCCAGCATTTT.

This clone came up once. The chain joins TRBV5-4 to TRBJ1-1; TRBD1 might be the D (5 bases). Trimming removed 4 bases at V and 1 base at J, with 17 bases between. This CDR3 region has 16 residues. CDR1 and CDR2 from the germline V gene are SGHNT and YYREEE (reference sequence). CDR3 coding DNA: TGTGCCAGCAGCGGGGGGGGATGGGGGACGAACACTGAAGCTTTCTTT. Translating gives CASSGGGWGTNTEAFF.

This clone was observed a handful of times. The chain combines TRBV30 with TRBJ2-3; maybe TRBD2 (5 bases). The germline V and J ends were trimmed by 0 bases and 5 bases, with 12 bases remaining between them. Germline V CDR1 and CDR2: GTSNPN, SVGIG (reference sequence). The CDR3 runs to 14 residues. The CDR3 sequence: CAWSVLVGGDTQYF. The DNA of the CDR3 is TGTGCCTGGAGTGTACTCGTAGGAGGAGATACGCAGTATTTT.

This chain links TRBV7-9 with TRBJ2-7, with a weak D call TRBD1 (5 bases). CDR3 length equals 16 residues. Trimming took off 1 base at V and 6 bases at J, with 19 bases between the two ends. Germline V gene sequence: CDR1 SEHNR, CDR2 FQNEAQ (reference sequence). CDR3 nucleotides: TGTGCCAGCAGCTTAGAGTCGGGTCTTTGGGGCCTCGAGCAGTACTTC. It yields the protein CASSLESGLWGLEQYF.

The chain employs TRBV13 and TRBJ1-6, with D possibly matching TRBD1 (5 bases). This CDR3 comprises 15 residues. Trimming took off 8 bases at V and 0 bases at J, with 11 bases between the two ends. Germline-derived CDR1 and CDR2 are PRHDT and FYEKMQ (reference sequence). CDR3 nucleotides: TGTGCCAGCTCACAGGAGAGCTCCTATAATTCACCCCTCCACTTT. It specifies CASSQESSYNSPLHF. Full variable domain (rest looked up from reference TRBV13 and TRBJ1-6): AAGVIQSPRHLIKEKRETATLKCYPIPRHDTVYWYQQGPGQDPQFLISFYEKMQSDKGSIPDRFSAQQFSDYHSELNMSSLELGDSALYFCASSQESSYNSPLHFGNGTRLTVT.

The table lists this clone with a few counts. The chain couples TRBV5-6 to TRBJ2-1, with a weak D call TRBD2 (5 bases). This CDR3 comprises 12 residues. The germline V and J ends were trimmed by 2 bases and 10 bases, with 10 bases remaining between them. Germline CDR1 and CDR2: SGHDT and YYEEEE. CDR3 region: CASSLGSLEQFF. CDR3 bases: TGTGCCAGCAGCTTAGGGAGCCTGGAGCAGTTCTTC.

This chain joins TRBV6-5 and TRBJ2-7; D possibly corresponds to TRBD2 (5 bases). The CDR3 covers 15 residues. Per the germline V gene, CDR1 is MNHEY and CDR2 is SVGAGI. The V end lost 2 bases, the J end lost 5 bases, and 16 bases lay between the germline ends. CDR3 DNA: TGTGCCAGCAGTTACGCTCGGACTTTTCAGAACGAGCAGTACTTC. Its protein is CASSYARTFQNEQYF.